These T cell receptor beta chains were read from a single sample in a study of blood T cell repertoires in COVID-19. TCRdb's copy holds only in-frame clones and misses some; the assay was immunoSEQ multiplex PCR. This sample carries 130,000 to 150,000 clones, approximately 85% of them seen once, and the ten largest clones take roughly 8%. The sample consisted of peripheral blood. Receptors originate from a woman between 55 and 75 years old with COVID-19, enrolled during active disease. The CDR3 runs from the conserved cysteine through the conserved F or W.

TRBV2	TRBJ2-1	CASSRTSGGIYNEQFF
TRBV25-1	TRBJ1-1	CASREVEGTEAFF
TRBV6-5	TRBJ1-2	CASSYSISEGNYGYTF
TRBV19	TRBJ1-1	CASSISVERGTEAFF
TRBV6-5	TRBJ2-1	CASSSLLAGGHNEQFF
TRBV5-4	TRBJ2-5	CASSTVAGGAETQYF
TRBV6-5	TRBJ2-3	CASRTSGTDTQYF
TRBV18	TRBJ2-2	CASSLGQGNTGELFF
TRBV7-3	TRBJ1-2	CASSPSGEIDGYTF
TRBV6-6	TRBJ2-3	CASSYFGGGDTQYF
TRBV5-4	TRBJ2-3	CASSLLAGSADTQYF
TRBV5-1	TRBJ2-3	CASSKGLTSTDTQYF
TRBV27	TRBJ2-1	CASRTDRGPLKESYNEQFF
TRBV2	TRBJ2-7	CASSAGTGTYEQYF
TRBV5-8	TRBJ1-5	CASSLGPGEQPQHF
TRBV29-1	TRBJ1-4	CSGQETNEKLFF
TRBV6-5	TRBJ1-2	CASSRDYSYGYTF
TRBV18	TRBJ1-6	CASSPTPARDSPLHF
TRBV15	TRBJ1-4	CATRGREGNEKLFF
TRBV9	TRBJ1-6	CASSVGNNSPLHF
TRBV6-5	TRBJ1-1	CASSLGAKKGHTEAFF
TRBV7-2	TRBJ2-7	CASSFRGSGPYEQYF
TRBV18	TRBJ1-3	CASSPQSGYGSGNTIYF
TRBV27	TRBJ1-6	CASSYQGTNSPLHF
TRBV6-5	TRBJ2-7	CASTRSPSHEQYF
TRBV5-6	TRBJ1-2	CASSFSQDYGYTF
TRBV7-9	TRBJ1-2	CASSPPPGLTGDYGYTF
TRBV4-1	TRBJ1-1	CASSQDRGQGAYTEAFF
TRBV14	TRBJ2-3	CASSQGRAGRGRTDTQYF
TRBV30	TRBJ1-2	CAWSRYSSDYGYTF
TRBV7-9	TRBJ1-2	CASSPSWTGYYGYTF
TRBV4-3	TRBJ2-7	CASSWTQGQGAPYEQYF
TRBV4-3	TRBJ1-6	CASSQRDRGGSPLHF
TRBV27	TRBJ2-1	CQSGTGGFEQFF
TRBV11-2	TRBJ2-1	CASSLDLLAGPEQFF
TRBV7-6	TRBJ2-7	CASSLEGTGVMDEQYF
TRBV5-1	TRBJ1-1	CASSLSVPGNEAFF
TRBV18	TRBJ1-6	CASSSDNSPLHF